Shown below are 7 T cell receptor beta chains from a single sample sequenced in a study of T cells after yellow fever vaccination. TCRdb reanalysed the 5' RACE reads using MiXCR and keeps one entry per CDR3 protein. Of hundreds of thousands of distinct CDR3 sequences detected, about 12% appear once; the ten largest clones hold 14% to 15%. This sample comprised PBMCs, obtained on the day of the yellow fever booster vaccination. These receptors originate from a man in his thirties or forties who received the YFV17D yellow fever vaccine.

This clonotype was counted many times. This chain links TRBV7-8 with TRBJ2-2; D perhaps matches TRBD2 (6 bases). The V gene's germline CDR1 is SGHVS and CDR2 FQNEAQ. CDR3 length: 16 residues. Deletions cut 2 bases from V and 0 bases from J, with 10 bases between. CDR3 protein: CASSLSGSTNTGELFF. The CDR3 DNA reads as TGTGCCAGCAGCTTATCCGGGAGTACGAACACCGGGGAGCTGTTTTTT. The variable domain in full, completed from reference TRBV7-8 and TRBJ2-2, reads GAGVSQSPRYKVAKRGQDVALRCDPISGHVSLFWYQQALGQGPEFLTYFQNEAQLDKSGLPSDRFFAERPEGSVSTLKIQRTQQEDSAVYLCASSLSGSTNTGELFFGEGSRLTVL.

V gene TRBV7-2 combines with J gene TRBJ1-1; no reliable D call. Germline V lookup: CDR1 SGHTA, CDR2 FQGNSA. The V end lost 2 bases, the J end lost 1 base, and 14 bases lay between the germline ends. This CDR3 region has 16 residues. DNA of the CDR3: TGTGCCAGCAGCTTACAAGGCAGGCTAGGGAACACTGAAGCTTTCTTT. Residues: CASSLQGRLGNTEAFF.

This clonotype was counted between two and nine times. The J gene is TRBJ2-5, the V gene TRBV14, with D perhaps matching TRBD1 (6 bases). Germline CDR1 reads SGHDN; CDR2 reads FVKESK. The ends were cut back, 5 bases at V and 3 bases at J, with 10 bases in the middle. This CDR3 region has 13 residues. The DNA for the CDR3 is TGTGCCAGCAGCTGGGACATTGAAGAGACCCAGTACTTC. Translating gives CASSWDIEETQYF.

This clonotype was recorded at least ten times. The V gene is TRBV18, the J gene TRBJ2-4; D gene ambiguous. This CDR3 is 13 amino acids long. CDR1 and CDR2 (germline): KGHSH, LQKENI. Trimming left V 2 bases short and J 3 bases short, with 5 bases between. The CDR3 DNA sequence: TGTGCCAGCTCACCAGGCAACAAAAACATTCAGTACTTC. It translates to CASSPGNKNIQYF.

This clonotype was counted a few times. The chain carries TRBV6-5 and TRBJ2-3, with D perhaps given as TRBD1 or TRBD2 (5 bases each). The length of the CDR3 is 16 residues. Germline values: CDR1 MNHEY, CDR2 SVGAGI. Deletions cut 2 bases from V and 3 bases from J, with 15 bases between. The CDR3 sequence: CASSYPGTSSTDTQYF. Written as DNA, the CDR3 is TGTGCCAGCAGTTACCCCGGGACCTCCTCTACAGATACGCAGTATTTT.

The table lists this clonotype with many counts. V usage is TRBV20-1 and J usage is TRBJ2-5; D is perhaps TRBD1 (6 bases). CDR3 length equals 13 residues. V lost 4 bases to trimming and J lost 5 bases, with 14 bases between them. Germline CDR1 reads DFQATT; CDR2 reads SNEGSKA (reference sequence). The CDR3 region is CSAKIQGTETQYF. The CDR3 region has the DNA TGCAGTGCTAAAATCCAGGGGACGGAGACCCAGTACTTC.

This clonotype has only a few counts. V usage is TRBV11-2 and J usage is TRBJ1-3, with 8 bases fitting TRBD1. V gave up 6 bases and J gave up 3 bases; unmatched junction bases: 1. The germline V gene has CDR1 SGHAT and CDR2 FQNNGV. The CDR3 has 13 amino acids. The CDR3 bases are TGTGCCAGCAGAGACAGGGGTGGAAACACCATATATTTT. This sequence encodes CASRDRGGNTIYF.